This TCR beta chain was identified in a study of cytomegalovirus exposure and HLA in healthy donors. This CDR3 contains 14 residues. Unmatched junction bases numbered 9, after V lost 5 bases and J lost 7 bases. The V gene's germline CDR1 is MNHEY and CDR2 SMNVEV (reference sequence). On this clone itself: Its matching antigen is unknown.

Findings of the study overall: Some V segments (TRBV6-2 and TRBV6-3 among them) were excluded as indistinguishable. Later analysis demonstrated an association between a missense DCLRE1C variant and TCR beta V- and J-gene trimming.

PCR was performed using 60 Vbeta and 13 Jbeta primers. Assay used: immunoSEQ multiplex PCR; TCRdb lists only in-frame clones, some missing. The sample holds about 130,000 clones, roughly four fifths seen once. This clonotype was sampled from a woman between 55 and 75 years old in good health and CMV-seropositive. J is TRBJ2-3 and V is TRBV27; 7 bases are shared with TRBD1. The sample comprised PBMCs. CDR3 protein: CASSPQGLGNTQYF. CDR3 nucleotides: TGTGCCAGCAGTCCACAGGGGCTCGGGAATACGCAGTATTTT.